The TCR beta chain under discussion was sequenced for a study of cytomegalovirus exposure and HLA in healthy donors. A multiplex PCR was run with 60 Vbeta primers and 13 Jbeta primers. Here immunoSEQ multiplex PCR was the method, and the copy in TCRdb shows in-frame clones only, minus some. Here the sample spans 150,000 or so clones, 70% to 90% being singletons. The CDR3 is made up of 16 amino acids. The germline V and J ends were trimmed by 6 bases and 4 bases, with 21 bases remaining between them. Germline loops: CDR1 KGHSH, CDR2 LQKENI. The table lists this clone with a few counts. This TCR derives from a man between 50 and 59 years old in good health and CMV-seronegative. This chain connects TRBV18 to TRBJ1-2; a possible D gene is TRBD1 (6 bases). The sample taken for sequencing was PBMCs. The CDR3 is CASSPTQGQRGYGYTF. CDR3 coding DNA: TGTGCCAGCTCCCCCACCCAAGGACAGCGGGGCTATGGCTACACCTTC. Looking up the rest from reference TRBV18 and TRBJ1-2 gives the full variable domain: NAGVMQNPRHLVRRRGQEARLRCSPMKGHSHVYWYRQLPEEGLKFMVYLQKENIIDESGMPKERFSAEFPKEGPSILRIQQVVRGDSAAYFCASSPTQGQRGYGYTFGSGTRLTVV.